This entry describes one T cell receptor beta chain. What antigen it recognizes has not been identified. Base qualities were left out, and no much larger clone turns up one base away. Including cysteine and phenylalanine, the CDR3 has 15 amino acids. Only the CDR3 part of the read is kept: 45 bases, read in frame from the first base. Trimming costs V 4 bases and J 1 base, and their ends lie 13 bases apart. Taken from the germline V gene (reference sequence), the CDR1 and CDR2 loops are SGHNT and YYREEE. Healthy HIV-negative adults with no recently reported acute infections or vaccinations were included as donors. Only Caucasian adults living in Nashville, Tennessee, USA were represented among the donors. CD4+ T cells were enriched by magnetic negative selection; naive cells were then positively selected on CD45RA, and the negative fraction formed the memory subset. After blood collection by leukapheresis, PBMCs were isolated using Ficoll-Histopaque density gradient centrifugation and then cryopreserved in the vapor phase of liquid nitrogen. Analytical flow cytometry was used to check the purity and quantity of each magnetically sorted T cell population. From each sorted fraction, genomic DNA was isolated and quantified by UV absorbance on a Nanodrop 2000c.

Using the deep immunoSEQ assay, multiplex PCR amplified TCR CDR3 regions from genomic DNA. Extracted genomic DNA from each cell subset was distributed evenly across all wells of several immunoSEQ 96-well plates, and each plate was treated as a replicate. For sorted subsets, each replicate PCR was loaded with around 220 ng genomic DNA, equivalent to approximately 33,000 T cell genomes. Purified libraries were quantified with a Qubit 3.0 fluorometer, sized on a Bioanalyzer 2100, and re-quantified with the KAPA Library Quantification kit. Every immunoSEQ 96-well plate was sequenced on a separate single-read 150-cycle Illumina NextSeq 550 flow cell. The authors' analysis ran thus. Because only junctional sequences without quality scores were contained in the immunoSEQ output, filtering matching that applied to full-length reads could not be performed. Sequences were annotated with PyIR, a Python wrapper for IgBLAST v1.9, using IMGT germline references to assign V/J genes and CDR3. Reads with weak V/J assignments (E-value above 1e-6), missing CDR3, stop codons, out-of-frame junctions, or ambiguous translated residues were removed. A V3J clonotype was defined by an identical inferred V gene, J gene, and CDR3 amino acid sequence. Percentage overlap between repertoires was calculated by dividing the number of shared unique clonotypes by the size of the smaller repertoire. RTK rarefaction, the Chao1 estimator, and Recon v2.1 estimates of unobserved clonotypes were used to assess repertoire richness. Generation probabilities were computed with OLGA for all TCRbeta clonotypes obtained by the gDNA method from four donors. As stored in TCRdb, this immuneACCESS dataset retains in-frame rearrangements with V and J assigned. A fraction of the clones does not appear; measured against another copy, unresolved V genes explain less than half of the discrepancy, and the remainder lacks a known reason. That table furnishes V, J and clone size, whereas the DNA furnished D and trimming. The sample profile shows approximately 2,300,000 clones; 85% to 95% of them were found once. The ten largest clones represent 0.3% to 0.45% of the sample.

The data are from a study of shared clonotypes between healthy human individuals (dated by TCRdb to the early 2020s). A note on the overall study: A few men and two women, aged 18 to 49 years, made up the cohort. For each donor, CD4 naive and CD4 memory were each given three plates, CD8 naive was given two plates, and CD8 memory was given one plate. To estimate repertoire size and how much clonotypes are shared between individuals, the study performed deep sequencing of blood TCR repertoires from about five healthy adults. Different laboratories and diverse techniques were used to prepare libraries and sequence TCR repertoires, to increase sequencing depth and limit assay-specific biases. Leukapheresis yielded between about 0.8 and 8.9 billion PBMCs per donor.

Overall study outcomes, separate from this receptor: Clonotypes shared by all four sorted-subset donors showed higher generation probabilities than non-shared clonotypes. Naive subsets generally had larger estimated clonotype richness than memory subsets. Pairwise subsampling led to the expectation that sequencing depth would affect the degree of clonotype sharing among donors. The genetic and exposure-history diversity represented was limited by the small number of donors. Sampling was limited to blood, and TCR repertoires in tissue likely differ from TCR repertoires in blood. Even with the large sequencing depth, rarefaction of the sorted-subset datasets indicated that sequencing was incomplete. About 4.5% of naive CD4, more than 3% of naive CD8, roughly 2.4% of memory CD4, and about 0.4% of memory CD8 clonotypes were shared across a few donors.

The clonotype comes from a man aged 18 to 30 in good health. Some clones in this sample may be carry-over from other donors' samples. The sequencing input was naive CD4+ T cells from PBMCs. The sample's cell subset or site, from its label and the paper: CD45RA+ positively selected. This receptor chain uses TRBV5-4 and TRBJ2-3, and the D gene may be TRBD2, 5 bases matching. The CDR3 reads CASSTRRRGTDTQYF. Here is the DNA: TGTGCCAGCAGCACTAGGAGACGAGGCACAGATACGCAGTATTTT. The full variable domain, completed from the reference TRBV5-4 and TRBJ2-3 proteins outside the CDR3, reads ETGVTQSPTHLIKTRGQQVTLRCSSQSGHNTVSWYQQALGQGPQFIFQYYREEENGRGNFPPRFSGLQFPNYSSELNVNALELDDSALYLCASSTRRRGTDTQYFGPGTRLTVL.